The 21 T cell receptor beta chains below were found in one sample sequenced in a study of somatic mutations in cytotoxic T cells in rheumatoid arthritis. Generated by immunoSEQ multiplex PCR, the TCRdb table keeps only in-frame clones and is missing some. The sample holds around 19,000 clones; approximately 82% are singletons and the top ten take approximately 15%. Sequenced material: CD8+ T cells sorted from blood. Receptors originate from an adult with rheumatoid arthritis.

The chain combines TRBV7-3 with TRBJ2-2; D possibly matches TRBD1 or TRBD2 (5 bases each). Trimming shortened V by 4 bases and J by 6 bases, and 9 bases separated the two germline ends. CDR1 is SGHTA and CDR2 is FQGTGA in the germline V gene. The CDR3 extends over 13 amino acids. CDR3 protein: CASSSVGAGELFF. Here the CDR3 DNA reads TGTGCCAGCAGCTCCGTGGGGGCCGGGGAGCTGTTTTTT.

In nucleotides, the CDR3 is TGTGCCAGCAGTTACCAGGACTCTGGAAACACCATATATTTT. It is translated as CASSYQDSGNTIYF. The chain employs TRBV6-6 and TRBJ1-3; the D is unclear. CDR1 is MNHNY and CDR2 is SVGAGI in the germline V gene (reference sequence). V lost 2 bases and J lost 0, with 5 bases in between. The CDR3 is 14 amino acids.

The V call is TRBV5-4, the J call TRBJ1-2, with D uncertain. This CDR3 region has 14 residues. V was pared by 3 bases and J by 2 bases, with 11 bases between. Looked up from germline, CDR1 is SGHNT and CDR2 is YYREEE (reference sequence). The CDR3 reads CASSSPTANYGYTF. As DNA, the CDR3 is TGTGCCAGCAGCTCCCCGACCGCGAACTATGGCTACACCTTC.

The CDR3 sequence: CASRTRGLAEAFF. The DNA of the CDR3 is TGTGCCAGCAGAACCAGGGGGCTGGCTGAAGCTTTCTTT. V gene TRBV6-5 combines with J gene TRBJ1-1, with 8 bases that match TRBD1. The CDR3 contains 13 residues. Germline CDR1 and CDR2: MNHEY and SVGAGI. V dropped 6 bases and J dropped 6; count of bases not matched to a gene: 6.

The table lists this clone with a count of one. This chain uses TRBV6-1 with TRBJ2-1; D might be TRBD2 (7 bases). The CDR3 has 18 residues. The V gene's germline CDR1 is MNHNS and CDR2 SASEGT. V was clipped by 1 base and J by 3 bases, with 19 bases between them. The CDR3 DNA is TGTGCCAGCAGTGAAGAGAGGCGGGGGCGCCCCCTCTACAATGAGCAGTTCTTC. Translated: CASSEERRGRPLYNEQFF.

J is TRBJ2-3 and V is TRBV4-2, with D possibly being TRBD2 (5 bases). The CDR3 has 15 amino acids. The V end lost 0 bases, the J end lost 0 bases, and 7 bases lay between the germline ends. The germline V gene has CDR1 LGHNA and CDR2 YNFKEQ. The CDR3 DNA follows: TGTGCCAGCAGCCAAGATCGGGGTAGCACAGATACGCAGTATTTT. Protein sequence: CASSQDRGSTDTQYF.

The chain recombines TRBV27 with TRBJ2-1; weak D call: TRBD2 (6 bases). The CDR3 sequence is 14 residues long. From germline, CDR1 is MNHEY and CDR2 SMNVEV (reference sequence). Trimming took off 5 bases at V and 6 bases at J, with 14 bases between the two ends. The DNA for the CDR3 is TGTGCCAGCAGTCCTGGGGACTGGCGCAATGAGCAGTTCTTC. It codes for CASSPGDWRNEQFF.

This clone was detected only a few times. This chain connects TRBV4-1 to TRBJ1-6, with TRBD1 matching over 8 bases. The CDR3 sequence is 15 residues long. The germline gives CDR1 MGHRA, CDR2 YSYEKL. Trimming at V came to 2 bases and at J to 5 bases, leaving 2 bases not matched to a gene. The CDR3 bases are TGCGCCAGCAGCCAATGGACAGGGCATAATTCACCCCTCCACTTT. Its translation: CASSQWTGHNSPLHF.

The CDR3 here is CASSLGQGAWEQYV. The CDR3 coding sequence is TGTGCCAGCAGCTTAGGACAGGGGGCTTGGGAGCAGTACGTC. The chain combines TRBV13 with TRBJ2-7, with 9 bases matching TRBD1. Germline V gene sequence: CDR1 PRHDT, CDR2 FYEKMQ (reference sequence). The CDR3 loop spans 14 amino acids. The V gene end was trimmed by 0 bases and the J gene end by 7 bases; junction bases not matched to a gene: 4.

V usage is TRBV27 and J usage is TRBJ2-5; D possibly corresponds to TRBD2 (6 bases). Germline V gene data show CDR1 as MNHEY and CDR2 as SMNVEV (reference sequence). The CDR3 runs to 13 residues. The V end was cut by 3 bases, the J end by 5 bases, with 10 bases between. This CDR3 reads CASSFSRGETQYF. The CDR3 DNA reads as TGTGCCAGCAGTTTTTCCCGGGGGGAGACCCAGTACTTC.

The J gene is TRBJ2-3, the V gene TRBV4-3; 11 nucleotides agree with TRBD2. The CDR3 loop spans 18 amino acids. Trimming at V came to 0 bases and at J to 3 bases, leaving 8 bases not matched to a gene. CDR1 and CDR2 (germline): LGHNA, YSLEER. The CDR3 DNA reads TGCGCCAGCAGCCAAGACCGGGTAGCGGGAGGGCCTACAGATACGCAGTATTTT. It translates to CASSQDRVAGGPTDTQYF.

V usage is TRBV19 and J usage is TRBJ2-4; no clear D. Between the trimmed V and J ends, which lost 8 bases and 1 base, there was a span of 15 bases. Germline V gene lookup returns CDR1 LNHDA and CDR2 SQIVND (reference sequence). This CDR3 has 15 amino acids. CDR3 in amino acids: CASLGRVEAKNIQYF. The CDR3 nucleotides read TGTGCCAGTCTGGGAAGGGTCGAGGCCAAAAACATTCAGTACTTC.

The V call is TRBV7-2, the J call TRBJ1-6; D not certain. Per germline, CDR1 SGHTA and CDR2 FQGNSA. The CDR3 runs 15 residues. Trimming shortened V by 3 bases and J by 5 bases, and 11 bases separated the two germline ends. Here the CDR3 reads CASSFLDGDNSPLHF. The CDR3 nucleotides read TGTGCCAGCAGCTTCTTAGACGGAGATAATTCACCCCTCCACTTT. The whole variable domain, filled in from reference TRBV7-2 and TRBJ1-6, reads GAGVSQSPSNKVTEKGKDVELRCDPISGHTALYWYRQSLGQGLEFLIYFQGNSAPDKSGLPSDRFSAERTGGSVSTLTIQRTQQEDSAVYLCASSFLDGDNSPLHFGNGTRLTVT.

This chain uses TRBV9 with TRBJ2-1, with 7 bases that match TRBD1. The J segment lost 10 bases and the V segment lost 3 bases, leaving 10 bases of the junction unmatched. The CDR3 covers 14 residues. Germline CDR1 is SGDLS and CDR2 is YYNGEE. As DNA, the CDR3 is TGTGCCAGCAGCGGGAGTAACAGGGGAGCGGAGCAGTTCTTC. As protein: CASSGSNRGAEQFF.

This clone has just a few counts. This sequence joins TRBV29-1 and TRBJ2-1, with D perhaps being TRBD1 or TRBD2 (5 bases each). Germline loops: CDR1 SQVTM, CDR2 ANQGSEA. Trimming removed 4 bases at V and 2 bases at J, with 12 bases between. The CDR3 covers 14 residues. CDR3 nucleotide sequence: TGCAGCGTTGTACCCGGGGCACCCTACAATGAGCAGTTCTTC. It is translated as CSVVPGAPYNEQFF.

The CDR3 DNA follows: TGTGCCAGCAGTCTGCTAGGGACGGACAACACTGAAGCTTTCTTT. It yields the protein CASSLLGTDNTEAFF. The chain combines TRBV28 with TRBJ1-1, with a tentative D call TRBD1 (5 bases). V lost 5 bases and J 2 bases, leaving 15 bases between the germline ends. The CDR3 contains 15 residues. In germline, CDR1 is MDHEN, CDR2 SYDVKM.

The V and J genes are TRBV4-1 and TRBJ1-1; D not resolved. Germline lookup yields CDR1 MGHRA and CDR2 YSYEKL. Trimming removed 2 bases from V and 5 bases from J, with 9 bases in between. CDR3 length equals 13 residues. In DNA, the CDR3 is TGCGCCAGCAGCCAAAGCGGTCGGACTGAAGCTTTCTTT. Its translation is CASSQSGRTEAFF.

The V gene is TRBV6-6, the J gene TRBJ2-1, with no clear D. Germline CDR1 reads MNHNY; CDR2 reads SVGAGI (reference sequence). The CDR3 totals 14 residues. The V and J ends lost 4 bases and 8 bases respectively, with 15 bases between them. CDR3 DNA: TGTGCCAGCAGTTCCAAGGCCCCCTGGGATGAGCAGTTCTTC. Encoded protein: CASSSKAPWDEQFF.

The chain has TRBV7-9 and TRBJ1-1; D may be TRBD1 (5 bases). V lost 2 bases to trimming and J lost 7 bases, with 8 bases between them. The CDR3 length is 12 residues. CDR1 and CDR2 from the germline V gene are SEHNR and FQNEAQ (reference sequence). CDR3 loop: CASSLQGSEAFF. In DNA form, the CDR3 reads TGTGCCAGCAGCTTACAGGGAAGTGAAGCTTTCTTT.

The rearrangement uses TRBV18 and TRBJ2-1, with 8 positions matching TRBD2. The CDR3 length is 15 residues. V was clipped by 7 bases and J by 8 bases; unmatched bases: 13. Germline V gene lookup returns CDR1 KGHSH and CDR2 LQKENI. The DNA of the CDR3 is TGTGCCAGCTACCCTAGGACTAGCCGAACCCATGAGCAGTTCTTC. It translates to CASYPRTSRTHEQFF.

The rearrangement joins TRBV15 to TRBJ2-5; D not certain. CDR3 length equals 13 residues. Trimming removed 0 bases at V and 6 bases at J, with 8 bases between. Germline lookup yields CDR1 LNHNV and CDR2 YYDKDF (reference sequence). CDR3 sequence reads: CATSRDSRKTQYF. The CDR3 region has the DNA TGTGCCACCAGCAGAGATTCCAGAAAGACCCAGTACTTC.